The rows below give T cell receptor delta chains drawn from one sample of a study of Vδ1+ human thymocytes. TCRdb re-processed the multiplex PCR reads using CATT. Counted here are under 80,000 delta-chain clones, around 34% occurring once; the ten biggest clones make up 0.2% to 0.3%. Sequencing was performed on Vdelta1+ gamma-delta thymocytes from the thymus. The receptors shown here come from a boy in the first two years of life who had congenital heart surgery. Each CDR3 is given with its conserved first and last residue. The D gene is left open where the match is weak. Where a row states a size, it is once, few, many or the class of an expanded clone; other rows omit it.

NA TRDJ1 TRDD2 TRDV1 TGTGCTCTTGGGGAAGGAACTCGATTTGCCCCTTCCTACAATAACTTCTGGGGACGCACCGATAAACTCATCTTT CALGEGTRFAPSYNNFWGRTDKLIF
few TRDJ1 TRDD3 TRDV1 TGTGCTCTTGGGAAAGAACCTACGCTGGGGGATAACGGGAAATACACCGATAAACTCATCTTT CALGKEPTLGDNGKYTDKLIF
NA TRDJ1 TRDD3 TRDV1 TGTGCTCTTGGGGAAGTAGCTGGGGGTCTGTACACCGATAAACTCATCTTT CALGEVAGGLYTDKLIF
NA TRDJ1 NA TRDV1 TGTGCTCTTGGGGAAGCCTACGTCAGGGGTCGGGGGTCCACCGATAAACTCATCTTT CALGEAYVRGRGSTDKLIF
NA TRDJ1 NA TRDV1 TGTGCTCTTGGGGAACTTTTATACACCGATAAACTCATCTTT CALGELLYTDKLIF
NA TRDJ1 TRDD2 TRDV1 TGTGCTCTTGGGGGTACCAGGCCTTCCTACGCCCCATTACACCTAGGACAGCCCGATAAACTCATCTTT CALGGTRPSYAPLHLGQPDKLIF
NA TRDJ1 TRDD3 TRDV2 TGTGCCTGTGACATGATGGGGGATACGGTGCCGAGACTCATCTTT CACDMMGDTVPRLIF
few TRDJ1 TRDD3 TRDV1 TGTGCTCTTGGGACCCCGGCCTTCCCCCCTTTCTGGGGGATATCCGATAAACTCATCTTT CALGTPAFPPFWGISDKLIF
NA TRDJ1 TRDD3 TRDV1 TGTGCTCTTGGGGAACCGCGTTGGGGGACAAAACTCATCTTT CALGEPRWGTKLIF
NA TRDJ1 TRDD3 TRDV1 TGTGCTCTTGGGGGCTTCCTTTCGGGGATACGCAACCACTTATACACCGATAAACTCATCTTT CALGGFLSGIRNHLYTDKLIF
NA TRDJ1 TRDD3 TRDV1 TGTGCTCTTGGGGAACGATATGACCCGTACTGGGGGACCCAGTACACCGATAAACTCATCTTT CALGERYDPYWGTQYTDKLIF
NA TRDJ1 TRDD3 TRDV1 TGTGCTCTTGGGGAACTAGTTCCGTACTGGGGGATAGGTTTGGATAAACTCATCTTT CALGELVPYWGIGLDKLIF
medium-sized TRDJ1 TRDD3 TRDV2 TGTGCCTGTGACTCAAACTGGGGACGGGGTAAACTCATCTTT CACDSNWGRGKLIF
NA TRDJ1 NA TRDV1 TGTGCTGTTTCTTCCTCTCGTACTGGGTACCTTATGACCGATAAACTCATCTTT CAVSSSRTGYLMTDKLIF
NA TRDJ1 TRDD3 TRDV1 TGTGCTCTTGGGGAACTTCCTACTGGGGGTTACACCGATAAACTCATCTTT CALGELPTGGYTDKLIF
once TRDJ1 TRDD3 TRDV1 TGTGCTCTTGGGGAAAAGGGGATACGCAACTACACCGATAAACTCATCTTT CALGEKGIRNYTDKLIF
few TRDJ1 NA TRDV1 TGTGCTCTTGGGGAATCGTCGGCGGGATGGCTGGGCTGGGTGACCGATAAACTCATCTTT CALGESSAGWLGWVTDKLIF
NA TRDJ1 TRDD3 TRDV1 TGTGCTCTTGGGCTACACGACTGGCCTGTGACTGGGGGGCACACCGATAAACTCATCTTT CALGLHDWPVTGGHTDKLIF
few TRDJ1 TRDD3 TRDV2 TGTGCCTGGGCGAGGGGTGGGACGGGCCTGTACTGGGATACGTACACCGATAAACTCATCTTT CAWARGGTGLYWDTYTDKLIF
few TRDJ2 TRDD3 TRDV1 TGTGCTCTTGGGGGCTGGACTCGGGGGCTGGGGATAGATTTGACAGCACAACTCTTCTTT CALGGWTRGLGIDLTAQLFF
NA TRDJ1 NA TRDV2 TGTGCCTGTGACAAAGGGAGACTGGACTATTACACCGATAAACTCATCTTT CACDKGRLDYYTDKLIF
NA TRDJ1 NA TRDV2 TGTGCCTCTACCACCGATAAACTCATATTT CASTTDKLIF
once TRDJ1 TRDD3 TRDV1 TGTGCTCTTGGGGACCCCGGCCTGCCGAATACTGGGGGATCCGAAATCATCTTT CALGDPGLPNTGGSEIIF
NA TRDJ1 NA TRDV1 TGTGCTCTTGGGGAATTTATAACACGGTCCTACGTTCGGGCGTTGTCCGATAAACTCATCTTT CALGEFITRSYVRALSDKLIF
few TRDJ1 TRDD2 TRDV1 TGTGCTCTTGGGGCCTGCCTTCCTACGAAGGGAATTCAATCCGATAAACTCATCTTT CALGACLPTKGIQSDKLIF
NA TRDJ1 NA TRDV1 TGTGCTCTTGGAACAGGTCGGGGTCTGGGGAAATACACCGATAAACTCATCTTT CALGTGRGLGKYTDKLIF
NA TRDJ1 NA TRDV1 TGTGCTCTTGGAGAACTAAAAGTCAACTGGTGGGGAAACACCGATAAACTCATCTTT CALGELKVNWWGNTDKLIF
NA TRDJ1 TRDD3 TRDV1 TGTGCTCTTCTTCCTTACTGGGGGATACCACTTAAATGGACCGATAAACTCATCTTT CALLPYWGIPLKWTDKLIF
few TRDJ1 TRDD3 TRDV1 TGTGCTCTTGGGGAGGGGCCTTCCCTCTACGGAGTACTGGGGGATTCCACCGATAAACTCATCTTT CALGEGPSLYGVLGDSTDKLIF
few TRDJ1 TRDD3 TRDV1 TGTGCTCTTGGGGAGACGACATATCTACTGGGGTCCTACACCGATAAACTCATCTTT CALGETTYLLGSYTDKLIF
NA TRDJ1 TRDD3 TRDV1 TGTGCTCTTGGGGAACTTCACTTCCTACTGGTGGGTTCTGGGGGATACGAGTCCGATAAACTCATCTTT CALGELHFLLVGSGGYESDKLIF
NA TRDJ1 NA TRDV1 TGTGCTCTTGGGAACTCAAACCCACTAGAGGTCTGGGGAACCGATAAACTCATCTTT CALGNSNPLEVWGTDKLIF
few TRDJ1 NA TRDV1 TGTGCTCTTGGGGGGCGCCCCGATAAACTCATCTTT CALGGRPDKLIF
few TRDJ1 TRDD3 TRDV1 TGTGCTCTTGGGGATCCGGCCGCCCTTCCGTACTGGGGGATACGCGAGATGGCCGATAAACTCATCTTT CALGDPAALPYWGIREMADKLIF
once TRDJ2 NA TRDV1 TGTGCTCTTGGGGAACTCCGGGCTCCCAACCCCCCCCGGACAGCCCAACTCTTCTTT CALGELRAPNPPRTAQLFF
few TRDJ1 NA TRDV1 TGTGCTCTTGGGGAACATTCATCCTCCCTGGGGAGAGGGGCCTCCACCGATAAACTCATCTTT CALGEHSSSLGRGASTDKLIF
NA TRDJ1 NA TRDV1 NA CALGELSYSFGTGGCTLYTDKLIF
once TRDJ1 TRDD3 TRDV1 TGTGCTCTTGGGCACATCGCATTTACTGGGGGATACGACGAGTACACCGATAAACTCATCTTT CALGHIAFTGGYDEYTDKLIF
few TRDJ1 NA TRDV1 TGTGCTCTTGGGGAATATGGGAGACTACTGGAGGATACCGATAAACTCATCTTT CALGEYGRLLEDTDKLIF
few TRDJ1 TRDD3 TRDV1 TGTGCTCTTGGGGAACGAAATCGACTGGGGGATGGAAGAAGTCAAGGCACCGATAAACTCATCTTT CALGERNRLGDGRSQGTDKLIF
many TRDJ1 TRDD3 TRDV2 TGTGCCTGTGACACCGGTACTGGGGGATACGTCGTTAAACTCATCTTT CACDTGTGGYVVKLIF
NA TRDJ1 TRDD3 TRDV1 TGTGCTCTTGGGGACCAGGTAACTGGGGGATCGAAACTCATCTTT CALGDQVTGGSKLIF
NA TRDJ1 TRDD3 TRDV1 TGTGCTCTTGGGGAATTCTCCCACTGGGGGATATCCAACACCGATAAACTCATCTTT CALGEFSHWGISNTDKLIF
NA TRDJ1 NA TRDV1 TGTGCTCTTGGGAACGGGCGGTTTTCCGTCGCTGGGTGGTCCGATAAACTCATCTTT CALGNGRFSVAGWSDKLIF
NA TRDJ1 NA TRDV1 TGTGCTCTTGCGGGCGGTTTTCGGCCAAGGCTGGGGTACACCGATAAACTCATCTTT CALAGGFRPRLGYTDKLIF
NA TRDJ1 TRDD3 TRDV1 TGTGCTCTTGGGGAACTTGGTTACTGGGGGCCAAGTTCCACCGATAAACTCATCTTT CALGELGYWGPSSTDKLIF